The 3 T cell receptor beta chains presented below share a single source sample, sequenced in a study of blood T cell repertoires in COVID-19 (dated by TCRdb to 2020 to 2021). Libraries were made using the immunoSEQ multiplex PCR assay. TCRdb took over this immuneACCESS table, retaining in-frame rearrangements with V and J assigned. Such tables are incomplete; in checked studies, under half of the missing clones stem from an unresolved V gene, and the remainder is unexplained. This sample lists 150,000 to 190,000 clones; about 86% were detected once. About 7.7% of the sample is held by the ten biggest clonotypes. Input material: PBMCs or T cells enriched from blood (not recorded which). Source of these receptors: a man aged 50 to 59 who had recovered from COVID-19.

The J gene is TRBJ2-5, the V gene TRBV27, with 10 bases that match TRBD2. The CDR3 length is 13 residues. Per germline, CDR1 MNHEY and CDR2 SMNVEV (reference sequence). Germline trimming cut 6 bases from V and 5 bases from J; bases unmatched to any gene: 3. CDR3 protein: CASRLAGKETQYF. The CDR3 DNA follows: TGTGCCAGCAGACTAGCGGGGAAGGAGACCCAGTACTTC.

This sequence joins TRBV2 and TRBJ2-7; 7 bases agree with TRBD1. Unmatched junction bases numbered 7, after V lost 5 bases and J lost 6 bases. In germline, CDR1 is SNHLY, CDR2 FYNNEI. This CDR3 is built from 13 residues. For the CDR3, the DNA is TGTGCCAGCAGTCCTTGGGACAGCCCCGAGCAGTACTTC. It yields the protein CASSPWDSPEQYF.

The chain carries TRBV19 and TRBJ2-7, with 7 bases that match TRBD1. There are 13 residues in the CDR3. Germline CDR1 reads LNHDA; CDR2 reads SQIVND (reference sequence). The J segment lost 1 base and the V segment lost 6 bases, leaving 3 bases of the junction unmatched. The CDR3 region is CASRATGSYEQYF. The CDR3 region has the DNA TGTGCCAGTAGGGCGACAGGGTCCTACGAGCAGTACTTC.